This is a list of T cell receptor beta chains from one sample in a study of blood T cell repertoires in COVID-19. This table comes from immunoSEQ multiplex PCR, and its TCRdb copy is limited to in-frame clones, with some not included. The sample consists of about 27,000 clones, 65% to 90% of them appearing once. The sequencing sample was made of peripheral blood. The receptors come from a man in his sixties or seventies with active COVID-19. CDR3s include the opening cysteine and the closing phenylalanine or tryptophan. A D gene is named only where the DNA matches it firmly. Rows may omit the clone size; those that give it use once, few, many or a size class.

TRBD2	TRBV7-2	TRBJ2-1	13	NA	CASSSGRTNEQFF	TGTGCCAGTTCAAGCGGGAGGACGAATGAGCAGTTCTTC
TRBD2	TRBV7-9	TRBJ2-3	14	NA	CASSLAGGVNTQYF	TGTGCCAGCAGCTTAGCGGGGGGGGTTAATACGCAGTATTTT
NA	TRBV19	TRBJ2-2	16	NA	CASSISFGGLSGELFF	TGTGCCAGTAGTATCTCTTTCGGGGGGCTGTCCGGGGAGCTGTTTTTT
NA	TRBV5-1	TRBJ2-1	15	NA	CASSPPTSVENEQFF	TGCGCCAGCAGCCCACCGACTAGTGTGGAGAACGAGCAGTTCTTC
NA	TRBV30	TRBJ2-6	14	NA	CALDRTSGANVLTF	TGTGCCTTAGACAGAACCTCTGGGGCCAACGTCCTGACTTTC
TRBD1	TRBV7-3	TRBJ2-6	15	NA	CASSLQGTGANVLTF	TGTGCCAGCAGTTTACAGGGGACCGGGGCCAACGTCCTGACTTTC
NA	TRBV5-5	TRBJ1-5	15	NA	CASSLVTGGNQPQHF	TGTGCCAGCAGCTTGGTGACGGGGGGCAATCAGCCCCAGCATTTT
NA	TRBV3-1/TRBV3-2	TRBJ1-4	15	few	CASSQDAGSNEKLFF	TGTGCCAGCAGCCAAGACGCAGGCTCTAATGAAAAACTGTTTTTT
TRBD1	TRBV5-1	TRBJ2-5	15	NA	CASSLGGTGEETQYF	TGCGCCAGCAGCTTGGGGGGGACAGGGGAAGAGACCCAGTACTTC
TRBD1	TRBV2	TRBJ1-2	14	NA	CASSPTGGGDGYTF	TGTGCCAGCAGCCCGACAGGGGGAGGAGATGGCTACACCTTC
NA	TRBV19	TRBJ2-1	11	NA	CASSIATEQFF	TGTGCCAGTAGTATAGCTACTGAGCAGTTCTTC
TRBD1	TRBV3-1/TRBV3-2	TRBJ1-3	16	NA	CASSQEGGDRDNTIYF	TGTGCCAGCAGCCAAGAGGGGGGGGACAGGGACAACACCATATATTTT
NA	TRBV27	TRBJ1-5	16	NA	CASSWGGGGRHQPQHF	TGTGCCAGCAGTTGGGGGGGCGGGGGACGCCATCAGCCCCAGCATTTT
TRBD2	TRBV7-2	TRBJ2-7	16	NA	CASRLMGTSGFYEQYF	TGTGCCAGCAGATTGATGGGGACTAGCGGATTCTACGAGCAGTACTTC
NA	TRBV29-1	TRBJ2-3	12	NA	CSVDDGADTQYF	TGCAGCGTTGACGACGGGGCAGATACGCAGTATTTT
NA	TRBV4-1	TRBJ1-5	14	NA	CASSRHRGNQPQHF	TGCGCCAGCAGCCGCCATCGGGGCAATCAGCCCCAGCATTTT
NA	TRBV28	TRBJ1-5	13	NA	CASSLTSNQPQHF	TGTGCCAGCAGTTTGACTTCGAATCAGCCCCAGCATTTT
TRBD2	TRBV7-9	TRBJ2-3	15	NA	CASSLGGRSTDTQYF	TGTGCCAGCAGCTTGGGGGGGAGGAGCACAGATACGCAGTATTTT
NA	TRBV7-8	TRBJ2-2	15	NA	CASSYGGADTGELFF	TGTGCCAGCAGTTATGGGGGGGCGGACACCGGGGAGCTGTTTTTT
NA	TRBV28	TRBJ1-2	15	NA	CASSFLTTGTYGYTF	TGTGCCAGCAGTTTCTTGACGACAGGCACATATGGCTACACCTTC
TRBD1	TRBV5-1	TRBJ2-7	15	NA	CASSLSGTGGREQYF	TGCGCCAGCAGCTTGAGTGGGACAGGAGGAAGAGAGCAGTACTTC
TRBD2	TRBV2	TRBJ2-1	15	few	CASSYGRGAYNEQFF	TGTGCCAGCAGTTATGGGCGGGGGGCCTACAATGAGCAGTTCTTC
NA	TRBV11-2	TRBJ1-4	13	NA	CASRRPDNEKLFF	TGTGCCAGCAGGCGGCCGGATAATGAAAAACTGTTTTTT
TRBD1	TRBV5-1	TRBJ2-3	18	once	CASSLQGAYTIFTDTQYF	TGCGCCAGCAGCTTGCAGGGGGCTTATACTATTTTCACAGATACGCAGTATTTT
NA	TRBV30	TRBJ2-3	13	NA	CAWIRGNTDTQYF	TGTGCCTGGATCCGGGGAAACACAGATACGCAGTATTTT
NA	TRBV6-5	TRBJ2-3	14	NA	CASSVAGQTDTQYF	TGTGCCAGCAGCGTGGCAGGACAGACAGATACGCAGTATTTT
TRBD1	TRBV5-1	TRBJ1-1	17	NA	CASSLVGTGQGDTEAFF	TGCGCCAGCAGCTTGGTAGGGACAGGGCAGGGGGACACTGAAGCTTTCTTT
NA	TRBV18	TRBJ1-1	16	NA	CASSPAGAGVNTEAFF	TGTGCCAGCTCACCGGCGGGGGCGGGGGTGAACACTGAAGCTTTCTTT
NA	TRBV5-4	TRBJ2-3	12	NA	CASSWGTGAPYF	NA
TRBD1	TRBV7-8	TRBJ1-5	16	NA	CASSPDRGLGNQPQHF	TGTGCCAGCAGCCCTGACAGGGGGCTCGGCAATCAGCCCCAGCATTTT
NA	TRBV6-2/TRBV6-3	TRBJ1-5	14	NA	CASSYMGANQPQHF	TGTGCCAGCAGTTACATGGGGGCCAATCAGCCCCAGCATTTT
TRBD1	TRBV6-1	TRBJ1-1	16	NA	CASSDTGGSTRTEAFF	TGTGCCAGCAGTGATACAGGGGGTTCCACCAGGACTGAAGCTTTCTTT
TRBD1	TRBV11-1	TRBJ2-2	15	NA	CASRDRGAGTGELFF	TGTGCCAGCAGAGACAGGGGCGCTGGTACCGGGGAGCTGTTTTTT
NA	TRBV27	TRBJ1-2	13	NA	CASSPTGLRGYTF	TGTGCCAGCAGCCCAACAGGGTTAAGAGGCTACACCTTC
TRBD1	TRBV19	TRBJ1-5	18	NA	CASSIQAGTGSRNQPQHF	TGTGCCAGTAGTATTCAAGCCGGGACAGGGAGCCGCAATCAGCCCCAGCATTTT
NA	TRBV6-5	TRBJ1-4	15	NA	CASSYSGGLHEKLFF	TGTGCCAGCAGTTACTCCGGGGGGTTACATGAAAAACTGTTTTTT
TRBD1	TRBV7-3	TRBJ1-2	17	NA	CASSPQPFTGGSYGYTF	TGTGCCAGCAGCCCCCAGCCGTTTACAGGGGGGAGCTATGGCTACACCTTC
NA	TRBV3-1/TRBV3-2	TRBJ2-5	16	NA	CASSPGEASGGETQYF	TGTGCCAGCAGCCCGGGGGAAGCTAGTGGGGGAGAGACCCAGTACTTC
TRBD1	TRBV5-1	TRBJ1-3	17	NA	CASSLSFFDRGGNTIYF	TGCGCCAGCAGCTTATCGTTCTTCGACAGGGGCGGAAACACCATATATTTT
NA	TRBV6-6	TRBJ2-1	13	NA	CASRTDAYNEQFF	TGTGCCAGCAGAACAGATGCCTACAATGAGCAGTTCTTC
TRBD1	TRBV6-5	TRBJ2-1	13	NA	CASRGQGYNEQFF	TGTGCCAGCAGGGGACAGGGATACAATGAGCAGTTCTTC
NA	TRBV6-5	TRBJ1-2	15	NA	CASREKPPYPSGYTF	TGTGCCAGCAGGGAGAAACCGCCTTACCCTTCGGGCTACACCTTC
NA	TRBV3-1/TRBV3-2	TRBJ2-1	12	NA	CASSQRYNEQFF	TGTGCCAGCAGCCAGAGGTACAATGAGCAGTTCTTC
TRBD1	TRBV30	TRBJ2-3	15	NA	CAWDRDRGLADTQYF	TGTGCCTGGGACCGGGACAGGGGTTTGGCAGATACGCAGTATTTT
NA	TRBV28	TRBJ2-5	13	NA	CASSTTDRETQYF	TGTGCCAGCAGTACTACGGACAGAGAGACCCAGTACTTC
NA	TRBV29-1	TRBJ1-4	12	NA	CSATTATGKEFF	TGCAGCGCAACAACAGCCACAGGGAAGGAGTTTTTT
NA	TRBV2	TRBJ2-3	13	once	CASGLARADTQYF	TGTGCCAGCGGGCTAGCTAGGGCAGATACGCAGTATTTT
NA	TRBV15	TRBJ2-3	16	NA	CATSLSRRSSTDTQYF	TGTGCCACCAGTTTATCCCGCCGGAGTAGCACAGATACGCAGTATTTT
TRBD2	TRBV19	TRBJ2-2	15	NA	CASSIRGGYTGELFF	TGTGCCAGTAGTATTCGGGGGGGGTACACCGGGGAGCTGTTTTTT
NA	TRBV11-2	TRBJ2-2	13	NA	CASSPSNTGELFF	TGTGCCAGCAGCCCTTCGAACACCGGGGAGCTGTTTTTT
NA	TRBV5-1	TRBJ1-3	14	NA	CASSLTASGNTIYF	TGCGCCAGCAGCTTGACAGCCTCTGGAAACACCATATATTTT
NA	TRBV19	TRBJ1-4	14	NA	CASTLGGTNEKLFF	TGTGCCAGTACGCTGGGAGGGACTAATGAAAAACTGTTTTTT
NA	TRBV4-2	TRBJ1-3	17	NA	CASSLAGGERAGNTIYF	TGTGCCAGCAGCCTCGCCGGGGGAGAACGAGCTGGAAACACCATATATTTT
TRBD2	TRBV9	TRBJ2-2	14	NA	CASGGDYGTGELFF	TGTGCCAGCGGGGGGGACTACGGCACCGGGGAGCTGTTTTTT
TRBD1	TRBV5-4	TRBJ1-2	14	NA	CASSLGDSHYGYTF	TGTGCCAGCAGCTTGGGGGACAGTCACTATGGCTACACCTTC